The rows below give T cell receptor beta chains drawn from one sample of a study of T cells in Graves' hyperthyroidism and ophthalmopathy. Via MiXCR, TCRdb re-called the multiplex PCR reads, giving one row per CDR3 protein. This table has a few hundred thousand distinct CDR3 sequences, more than 15% appearing once. Sequenced input: blood. The receptors derive from a woman aged 40 to 49 with Graves' ophthalmopathy. Both conserved end residues are part of each CDR3. Fields, in order: V gene, clone size, J gene, D gene, CDR3 DNA, CDR3 protein. The D gene is left open where the match is weak. Expanded clones get a size class; other rows say once, few or many, or leave the size out.

>TRBV19|.|TRBJ1-5|.
TGTGCCAGTAGTATGCAGAGAGATCAGCCCCAGCATTTT
CASSMQRDQPQHF
>TRBV11-2|many|TRBJ2-3|.
TGTGCCAGCAGCCATCTTAGGGGCTCTAGCACAGATACGCAGTATTTT
CASSHLRGSSTDTQYF
>TRBV4-1|.|TRBJ2-4|.
TGCGCCAGCAGCCAAGTTTGGCCACTAGCCAAAAACATTCAGTACTTC
CASSQVWPLAKNIQYF
>TRBV12-3/TRBV12-4|many|TRBJ2-3|.
TGTGCCAGCAGTCCACACAGGGAAATGAGCACAGATACGCAGTATTTT
CASSPHREMSTDTQYF
>TRBV2|many|TRBJ1-1|.
TGTGCCAGCCAAACGGCCGGACAAGCGAACACTGAAGCTTTCTTT
CASQTAGQANTEAFF
>TRBV19|many|TRBJ2-1|TRBD2
TGTGCCAGTAGTATAGCGGGGGGGCTCAATGAGCAGTTCTTC
CASSIAGGLNEQFF
>TRBV5-1|few|TRBJ1-2|.
TGCGCCAGCAGCTTGGACCGGACAGTCTATGGCTACACCTTC
CASSLDRTVYGYTF
>TRBV4-2|.|TRBJ2-7|TRBD1
TGTGCCAGCAGCCGTGATTCGGGACAGGCTCAATACGAGCAGTACTTC
CASSRDSGQAQYEQYF
>TRBV28|few|TRBJ1-5|.
TGTGCCAGCAGACCTAGAGGGTTGGGCAATCAGCCCCAGCATTTT
CASRPRGLGNQPQHF
>TRBV5-1|.|TRBJ1-1|.
TGCGCCAGCAGCCTGAACAGGAACCCGCTCGCGCGAGCTTTCTTT
CASSLNRNPLARAFF
>TRBV6-2/TRBV6-3|many|TRBJ1-2|.
TGTGCCAGCAATTCCGCGAGGGGGAACTATGGCTACACCTTC
CASNSARGNYGYTF